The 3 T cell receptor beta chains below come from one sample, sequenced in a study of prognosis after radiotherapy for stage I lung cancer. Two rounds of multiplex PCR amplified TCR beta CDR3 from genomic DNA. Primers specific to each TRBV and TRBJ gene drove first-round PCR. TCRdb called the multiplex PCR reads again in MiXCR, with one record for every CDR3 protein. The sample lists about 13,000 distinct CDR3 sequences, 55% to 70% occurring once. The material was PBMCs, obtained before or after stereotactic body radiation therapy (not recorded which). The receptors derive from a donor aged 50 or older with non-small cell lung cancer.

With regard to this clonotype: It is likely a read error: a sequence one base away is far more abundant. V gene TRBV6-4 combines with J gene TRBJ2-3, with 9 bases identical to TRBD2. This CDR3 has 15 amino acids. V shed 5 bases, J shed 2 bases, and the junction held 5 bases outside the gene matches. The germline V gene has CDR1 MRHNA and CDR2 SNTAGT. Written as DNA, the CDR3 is TGTGCCAGCAGTTACTTAGCGGGGGTCACAGATACGCAGTATTTT. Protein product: CASSYLAGVTDTQYF.

The CDR3 spells CSAKGTSGWNEQFF. DNA for the CDR3: TGCAGTGCTAAAGGGACTAGCGGGTGGAATGAGCAGTTCTTC. The rearrangement uses TRBV20-1 and TRBJ2-1, with 12 bases lining up with TRBD2. Germline V lookup: CDR1 DFQATT, CDR2 SNEGSKA (reference sequence). The J segment lost 7 bases and the V segment lost 4 bases, leaving 5 bases of the junction unmatched. The CDR3 loop spans 14 amino acids.

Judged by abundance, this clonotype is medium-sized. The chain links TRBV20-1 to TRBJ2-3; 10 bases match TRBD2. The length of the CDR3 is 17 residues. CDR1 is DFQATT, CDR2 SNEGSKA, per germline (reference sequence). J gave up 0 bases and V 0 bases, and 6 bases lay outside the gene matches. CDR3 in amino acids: CSARDKTSGVSTDTQYF. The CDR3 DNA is TGCAGTGCTAGAGACAAAACTAGCGGGGTAAGCACAGATACGCAGTATTTT.